Listed below are T cell receptor beta chains from one sample, sequenced in a study of cytomegalovirus exposure and HLA in healthy donors. This table comes from immunoSEQ multiplex PCR, and its TCRdb copy is limited to in-frame clones, with some not included. The table has roughly 190,000 clones, 79% seen once; the top ten hold approximately 1.5%. Material for sequencing was PBMCs. These receptors all come from a woman between 18 and 29 years old in good health and CMV-seronegative. Both conserved end residues are part of each CDR3. D genes are given only for firm matches. Only some rows state a clone size, as once, few, many or a class for expanded clones.

V,J,D,size,DNA,CDR3
TRBV6-1,TRBJ1-2,NA,NA,TGTGCCAGCACTGAAACATCGGCTAGCGGCTACACCTTC,CASTETSASGYTF
TRBV2,TRBJ1-6,TRBD1,NA,TGTGCCAGCAGAAAGACAGGGGGCAATTCACCCCTCCACTTT,CASRKTGGNSPLHF
TRBV9,TRBJ2-2,NA,NA,TGTGCCAGCAGCTCACAAAACACCGGGGAGCTGTTTTTT,CASSSQNTGELFF
TRBV5-1,TRBJ1-6,NA,NA,TGCGCCAGCAGCACGGGACAAAATAATTCACCCCTCCACTTT,CASSTGQNNSPLHF
TRBV2,TRBJ2-7,NA,NA,TGTGCCAGCAGTGAAGAATATAACTACGAGCAGTACTTC,CASSEEYNYEQYF
TRBV5-4,TRBJ1-2,NA,NA,TGTGCCAGCAGCTTACGGGACAACCACTATGGCTACACCTTC,CASSLRDNHYGYTF
TRBV2,TRBJ2-3,NA,NA,TGTGCCAGCAGTGATCTACAGGCCACAGATACGCAGTATTTT,CASSDLQATDTQYF
TRBV27,TRBJ1-1,TRBD1,few,TGTGCCAGCAGTCTCAGGGGGATGAACACTGAAGCTTTCTTT,CASSLRGMNTEAFF
TRBV28,TRBJ1-5,NA,NA,TGTGCCAGCAGTTTTGCAGTTATAACCAATCAGCCCCAGCATTTT,CASSFAVITNQPQHF
TRBV27,TRBJ2-2,TRBD2,once,TGTGCCAGCACACTAGCGGTCAACACCGGGGAGCTGTTTTTT,CASTLAVNTGELFF
TRBV7-2,TRBJ2-3,NA,NA,TGTGCCAGCAGCCCCCGGGACTCGATGGATACGCAGTATTTT,CASSPRDSMDTQYF
TRBV5-1,TRBJ2-3,NA,NA,TGCGCCAGCAGCTTGGTCCTGGCGGGCCCAGATACGCAGTATTTT,CASSLVLAGPDTQYF
TRBV10-3,TRBJ1-1,NA,NA,TGTGCCTCTGGGAGGGAAGGGACTGAAGCTTTCTTT,CASGREGTEAFF
TRBV20-1,TRBJ2-3,NA,NA,TGCAGTGCTAGTAGGGGAGATACGCAGTATTTT,CSASRGDTQYF
TRBV28,TRBJ1-5,TRBD1,NA,TGTGCCAGCAGTACGATGGACAGGGTTTTTTTTAGTCAGCCCCAGCATTTT,CASSTMDRVFFSQPQHF
TRBV5-6,TRBJ2-1,NA,few,TGTGCCAGCGAGCCCAATGAGCAGTTCTTC,CASEPNEQFF
TRBV6-4,TRBJ1-2,NA,NA,TGTGCCAGCAGTGCCGGAAGGGGCTTCGATGGCTACACCTTC,CASSAGRGFDGYTF
TRBV11-2,TRBJ2-7,NA,NA,TGTGCCAGCGACAGACCGTCCTACGAGCAGTACTTC,CASDRPSYEQYF
TRBV28,TRBJ1-3,TRBD1,NA,TGTGCCAGCAGTTTAGACAGGGGGCTGGGAAACACCATATATTTT,CASSLDRGLGNTIYF
TRBV4-1,TRBJ1-4,NA,NA,TGCGCCAGCAGCCAAAACCCACAGGCTACAACTAATGAAAAACTGTTTTTT,CASSQNPQATTNEKLFF
TRBV5-4,TRBJ2-7,TRBD1,NA,TGTGCCAGCAGCTTAGGGACAGAATCCTACGAGCAGTACTTC,CASSLGTESYEQYF
TRBV18,TRBJ2-7,TRBD2,NA,TGTGCCAGCTCACCCGGGACTAGTGGGGAGCAGTACTTC,CASSPGTSGEQYF
TRBV13,TRBJ2-7,NA,NA,TGTGCCAGCAGCTTAGGCCTCTCGACAGGTATATTCTACGAGCAGTACTTC,CASSLGLSTGIFYEQYF
TRBV15,TRBJ2-1,NA,few,TGTGCCACCAGCAGAGAGGGGAGCTCCTACAATGAGCAGTTCTTC,CATSREGSSYNEQFF
TRBV6-5,TRBJ2-3,NA,few,TGTGCCAGCGCCAGACAGGAGGCGACAGATACGCAGTATTTT,CASARQEATDTQYF
TRBV9,TRBJ2-5,TRBD1,NA,TGTGCCAGCAGCGTAACCGGGACAGGGGGCGAGGAGACCCAGTACTTC,CASSVTGTGGEETQYF
TRBV27,TRBJ1-2,TRBD1,NA,TGTGCCAGCAGTTTAACCGGGGACGGGACAGGCGGGGACTATGGCTACACCTTC,CASSLTGDGTGGDYGYTF
TRBV6-1,TRBJ2-7,NA,NA,TGTGCCAGCTGGCCAGGGCTGCGCGAGCAGTACTTC,CASWPGLREQYF
TRBV18,TRBJ2-2,NA,few,TGTGCCAGCTCACCATGGGCAGACAACTCGAACACCGGGGAGCTGTTTTTT,CASSPWADNSNTGELFF
TRBV11-3,TRBJ2-7,TRBD1,NA,TGTGCCAGCAGCCTAGGGACAGGGGCCTACGAGCAGTACTTC,CASSLGTGAYEQYF
TRBV9,TRBJ1-1,TRBD1,once,TGTGCCAGCAGGGGAGGACAGGGGGCTTTCTTT,CASRGGQGAFF
TRBV14,TRBJ2-7,TRBD1,NA,TGTGCCAGCAGCCTCAAAGGTGGCAGGGGGAACTACGAGCAGTACTTC,CASSLKGGRGNYEQYF
TRBV2,TRBJ2-5,NA,NA,TGTGCCAGCAGTGATCCCCGAACTCGGCAAGAGACCCAGTACTTC,CASSDPRTRQETQYF
TRBV4-1,TRBJ2-3,TRBD1,once,TGCGCCAGCAGCCATGACAGGGGGACAGATACGCAGTATTTT,CASSHDRGTDTQYF
TRBV27,TRBJ1-1,TRBD1,few,TGTGCCAGCAGGCGACAGGGTACCATGAACACTGAAGCTTTCTTT,CASRRQGTMNTEAFF
TRBV6-5,TRBJ2-7,NA,NA,TGTGCCGGCTTTGATAGCAAGTCCTACGAGCAGTACTTC,CAGFDSKSYEQYF
TRBV4-2,TRBJ1-1,TRBD1,many,TGTGCCAGCAGCCAAACCGGGACAGGGGCCACTGAAGCTTTCTTT,CASSQTGTGATEAFF
TRBV5-1,TRBJ2-7,NA,NA,TGCGCCAGCAGCGGAATCCTTAGCGGTTTCGTCTACGAGCAGTACTTC,CASSGILSGFVYEQYF
TRBV11-1,TRBJ1-6,NA,few,TGTGCCAGCAGCTTTAACGGGAATTCACCCCTCCACTTT,CASSFNGNSPLHF
TRBV10-2,TRBJ1-3,NA,NA,TGCGCCAGCACAAGACTGAGGAGTGACACCATATATTTT,CASTRLRSDTIYF
TRBV28,TRBJ1-2,TRBD1,NA,TGTGCCAGCAGTTCCGGGACAGGGGGCAACTATGGCTACACCTTC,CASSSGTGGNYGYTF